This TCR beta chain was retrieved from a study of human T cells and chemical hapten exposure. Study overall: Sensitizing treatment utilized 2% DPC over a 2 cm by 2 cm portion of upper inner arm skin.

Time point reported: patch test 2, 6 weeks after DPC sensitization. Treatment noted: therapeutic diphenylcyclopropenone sensitization with weekly scalp DPC. Original handling: Sampled TCR counts reached a median of about 90,000 per sample, with values ranging from roughly 23,224 to 700,000. TCRdb passed the RACE reads through MiXCR, listing each CDR3 protein once. V and J calls and clone size were set by TCRdb, not the authors. The data contain about 40,000 distinct CDR3 sequences, more than 8.5% of them singletons. The CDR3 has 12 residues. V was cut by 5 bases and J by 4 bases, with 9 bases left in between. This clonotype was seen at least ten times. As yet, its antigen is unknown. Study findings and constraints: Expanded TCRs created a significantly greater count of big CDR3 similarity clusters than controls did. Because all patients had alopecia, their immune responses might differ from healthy ones.

The chain employs TRBV12-3 or TRBV12-4 and TRBJ2-7, with a weak D call TRBD1 (6 bases). The TCR was taken from a woman in her 40s with alopecia areata. Some clones in this sample may be carry-over from other donors' samples. The sequencing used whole blood, collected in connection with sensitization to the hapten diphenylcyclopropenone (DPC). The CDR3 region has the DNA TGTGCCAGCAGTCGACAGGAGTACGAGCAGTACTTC. It specifies CASSRQEYEQYF.